The 15 T cell receptor beta chains reported below all come from one sample, sequenced in a study of T cells after yellow fever vaccination (dated by TCRdb to about 2019). The receptor library was made with 5' RACE. Sequenced using an Illumina HiSeq 2500. The public reads were reanalyzed by TCRdb: fastp trimming at Q25, MiXCR alignment, in-frame beta chains only. CDR3 protein duplicates are merged, each entry listing the most common genes and DNA. For this sample there are roughly 310,000 distinct CDR3 sequences; 8% to 10% appear just once. About a sixth of the sample is taken by the ten largest. The sample's treatment or condition label is to be understood as: live attenuated yellow fever vaccine strain. Material: PBMCs, obtained on the day of the first yellow fever vaccination. The receptor set was obtained from a man aged 18 to 30 who received the YFV17D yellow fever vaccine.

V is TRBV7-2 and J is TRBJ2-3; 12 nucleotides match TRBD2. Losses at the gene ends were 5 bases for V and 1 base for J; bases not matched to a gene: 7. Per the germline V gene, CDR1 is SGHTA and CDR2 is FQGNSA. The CDR3 runs to 17 residues. The CDR3 DNA reads TGTGCCAGCAGCACCCGACTAGCGGGGGATCGCACAGATACGCAGTATTTT. It translates to CASSTRLAGDRTDTQYF.

The chain recombines TRBV4-2 with TRBJ2-7, with 7 bases lining up with TRBD1. Germline assignment: CDR1 LGHNA and CDR2 YNFKEQ. The length of the CDR3 is 15 residues. The V gene end was trimmed by 6 bases and the J gene end by 1 base; junction bases not matched to a gene: 9. The CDR3 here is CASRPGTDRSYEQYF. In nucleotides, the CDR3 is TGTGCCAGCAGGCCCGGGACAGACAGATCCTACGAGCAGTACTTC.

This chain connects TRBV4-1 to TRBJ1-6; TRBD1 is a possible D gene (6 bases). Between the trimmed V and J ends, which lost 6 bases and 10 bases, there was a span of 22 bases. Per the germline V gene, CDR1 is MGHRA and CDR2 is YSYEKL. The CDR3 has 16 residues. In DNA form, the CDR3 reads TGCGCCAGCAGGGACTTCGCCCGGGACATCGAGTCACCCCTCCACTTT. Protein product: CASRDFARDIESPLHF.

This clonotype was detected a few times. The rearrangement uses TRBV6-1 and TRBJ1-1, with no clear D. V lost 7 bases to trimming and J lost 0 bases, with 9 bases between them. CDR1 is MNHNS, CDR2 SASEGT, per germline. This CDR3 is built from 13 residues. This CDR3 is CASKAVMNTEAFF. CDR3 nucleotide sequence: TGTGCCAGCAAGGCAGTCATGAACACTGAAGCTTTCTTT.

This clonotype was counted between two and nine times. This rearrangement joins TRBV6-6 to TRBJ1-6, with D possibly being TRBD1 (5 bases). Germline CDR1 MNHNY, CDR2 SVGAGI (reference sequence). V lost 0 bases and J lost 14, with 11 bases in between. This CDR3 has 13 residues. The CDR3 is CASSYSSTGSLHF. As DNA, the CDR3 is TGTGCCAGCAGTTACTCATCAACAGGTTCCCTCCACTTT.

This clonotype was seen a few times. The V gene is TRBV4-2, the J gene TRBJ2-1, with a weak D call TRBD2 (5 bases). The CDR3 sequence is 14 residues long. V lost 2 bases, J lost 11 bases, and 16 bases lay in between. Per germline, CDR1 LGHNA and CDR2 YNFKEQ. In nucleotides, the CDR3 is TGTGCCAGCAGCCAAATCCGGGAAGAGCTTCAGCAGTTCTTC. Encoded protein: CASSQIREELQQFF.

At least ten counts were recorded for this clonotype. The CDR3 here is CASSQGTLAGPRYSNQPQHF. The CDR3 coding sequence is TGCGCCAGCAGCCAAGGAACCCTAGCCGGCCCACGGTATAGCAATCAGCCCCAGCATTTT. V gene TRBV4-1 combines with J gene TRBJ1-5; D gene unclear. V lost 1 base and J 0 bases, leaving 22 bases between the germline ends. The CDR3 contains 20 residues. Germline CDR1 MGHRA, CDR2 YSYEKL.

V is TRBV12-3 or TRBV12-4 and J is TRBJ1-2; 7 bases are shared with TRBD1. V gave up 6 bases and J gave up 7 bases; unmatched junction bases: 14. This CDR3 spans 15 amino acids. The CDR3 DNA reads TGTGCCAGCAGAGCAGAACAGGGGCCCTCGGGTGGCTACACCTTC. Translation: CASRAEQGPSGGYTF.

The chain joins TRBV7-8 to TRBJ2-6; D gene unclear. With 6 bases removed from V and 0 bases from J, the gap between germline ends came to 9 bases. Germline CDR1 reads SGHVS; CDR2 reads FQNEAQ. The CDR3 loop spans 15 amino acids. The CDR3 reads CASRLGSSGANVLTF. CDR3 DNA: TGTGCCAGCAGGCTGGGTAGCTCTGGGGCCAACGTCCTGACTTTC.

In this sample, this clonotype turned up a few times. The chain couples TRBV19 to TRBJ1-6; TRBD1 might be the D (6 bases). Trimming took 3 bases from V and 9 from J, leaving 15 bases between them. CDR3 size: 15 residues. Germline V gene data show CDR1 as LNHDA and CDR2 as SQIVND (reference sequence). The CDR3, as DNA: TGTGCCAGTAGTATCCTCACAGGAGGGGGTTCACCCCTCCACTTT. Residues: CASSILTGGGSPLHF.

This clonotype occurred many times. J is TRBJ2-5 and V is TRBV3-1; perhaps TRBD2 as D (5 bases). Trimming took off 0 bases at V and 3 bases at J, with 14 bases between the two ends. Germline V CDR1 and CDR2: LGHDT, YNNKEL (reference sequence). The CDR3 loop spans 16 amino acids. The CDR3 DNA reads as TGTGCCAGCAGCCAAGATTGGCGGGCCCGGGAAGAGACCCAGTACTTC. Amino acid sequence: CASSQDWRAREETQYF.

This chain connects TRBV2 to TRBJ2-4; D is unresolved. Germline CDR1 and CDR2: SNHLY and FYNNEI. V lost 2 bases and J lost 0, with 5 bases in between. The CDR3 runs to 14 residues. The CDR3 bases are TGTGCCAGCAGTGAAAGGCTAGCCAAAAACATTCAGTACTTC. Protein: CASSERLAKNIQYF.

This chain links TRBV5-1 with TRBJ2-7; 9 positions match TRBD1. The V gene's germline CDR1 is SGHRS and CDR2 YFSETQ. CDR3 length: 16 residues. Trimming removed 4 bases from V and 3 bases from J; junction bases left unmatched: 11. As DNA, the CDR3 is TGCGCCAGCAGCGAAATACCGGGACAGGGTATCTACGAGCAGTACTTC. It translates to CASSEIPGQGIYEQYF.

This chain uses TRBV5-1 with TRBJ2-3; 7 bases are shared with TRBD2. The length of the CDR3 is 17 residues. Germline CDR1 SGHRS, CDR2 YFSETQ. V was clipped by 3 bases and J by 0 bases; unmatched bases: 10. The CDR3 loop is CASSSGRGRPSTDTQYF. CDR3 bases: TGCGCCAGCAGCTCAGGGAGGGGCAGACCTAGCACAGATACGCAGTATTTT.

This clonotype has just a few counts. The chain recombines TRBV15 with TRBJ2-1, with D tentatively TRBD2 (6 bases). Germline values: CDR1 LNHNV, CDR2 YYDKDF (reference sequence). V gave up 6 bases and J gave up 2 bases, with 11 bases separating them. The CDR3 covers 14 residues. CDR3 sequence: CATSARLAYNEQFF. The DNA for the CDR3 is TGTGCCACCAGTGCGCGACTAGCCTACAATGAGCAGTTCTTC.